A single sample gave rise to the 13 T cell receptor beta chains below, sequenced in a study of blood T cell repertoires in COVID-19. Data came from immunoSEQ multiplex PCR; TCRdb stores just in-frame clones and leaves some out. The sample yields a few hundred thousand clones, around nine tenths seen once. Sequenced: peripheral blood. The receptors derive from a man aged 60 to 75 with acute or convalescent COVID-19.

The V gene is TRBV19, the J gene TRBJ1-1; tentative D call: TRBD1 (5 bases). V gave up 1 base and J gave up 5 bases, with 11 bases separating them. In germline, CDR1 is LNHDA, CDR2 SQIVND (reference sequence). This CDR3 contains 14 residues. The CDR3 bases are TGTGCCAGTAGTATAGGCCTTCGGGGGACTGAAGCTTTCTTT. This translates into CASSIGLRGTEAFF.

CDR3 coding DNA: TGTGCCAGCAGCTCCCCTAGCCCACAAGAGACCCAGTACTTC. Residues: CASSSPSPQETQYF. J is TRBJ2-5 and V is TRBV5-4, with D perhaps TRBD2 (5 bases). CDR1 and CDR2 from the germline V gene are SGHNT and YYREEE (reference sequence). This CDR3 has 14 amino acids. Between the trimmed V and J ends, which lost 3 bases and 2 bases, there was a span of 11 bases.

The CDR3 DNA sequence: TGTGCCAGCAGCGCCGGGGGGAGGGAGACCCAGTACTTC. Translating gives CASSAGGRETQYF. This chain links TRBV9 with TRBJ2-5; 7 bases map to TRBD2. The CDR3 length is 13 residues. Germline V gene data show CDR1 as SGDLS and CDR2 as YYNGEE. V lost 3 bases and J lost 5; bases outside the gene matches: 4. Based on the CDR3 plus reference TRBV9 and TRBJ2-5, the full variable domain is DSGVTQTPKHLITATGQRVTLRCSPRSGDLSVYWYQQSLDQGLQFLIQYYNGEERAKGNILERFSAQQFPDLHSELNLSSLELGDSALYFCASSAGGRETQYFGPGTRLLVL.

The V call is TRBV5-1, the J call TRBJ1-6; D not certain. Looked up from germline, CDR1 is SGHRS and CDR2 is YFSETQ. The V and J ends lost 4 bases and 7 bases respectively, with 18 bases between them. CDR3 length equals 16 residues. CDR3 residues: CASSPVPLTPNSPLHF. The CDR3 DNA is TGCGCCAGCAGCCCGGTCCCCTTAACGCCGAATTCACCCCTCCACTTT.

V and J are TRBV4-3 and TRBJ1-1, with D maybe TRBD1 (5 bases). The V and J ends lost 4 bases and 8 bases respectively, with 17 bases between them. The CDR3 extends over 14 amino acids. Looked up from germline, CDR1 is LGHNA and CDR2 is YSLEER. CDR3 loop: CASSPRGGIDEAFF. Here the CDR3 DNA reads TGCGCCAGCAGCCCCCGGGGGGGTATTGACGAAGCTTTCTTT.

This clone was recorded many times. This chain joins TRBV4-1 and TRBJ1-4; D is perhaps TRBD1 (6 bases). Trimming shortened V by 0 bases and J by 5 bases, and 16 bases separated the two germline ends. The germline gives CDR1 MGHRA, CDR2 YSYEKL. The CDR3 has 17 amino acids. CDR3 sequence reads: CASSQDDWVRGNEKLFF. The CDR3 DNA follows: TGCGCCAGCAGCCAAGATGACTGGGTTAGGGGGAATGAAAAACTGTTTTTT.

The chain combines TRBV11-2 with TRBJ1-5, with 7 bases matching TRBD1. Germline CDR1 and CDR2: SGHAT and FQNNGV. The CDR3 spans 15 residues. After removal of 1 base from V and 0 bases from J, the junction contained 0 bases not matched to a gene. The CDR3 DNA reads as TGTGCCAGCAGCTTAGGGACAGGTAGCAATCAGCCCCAGCATTTT. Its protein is CASSLGTGSNQPQHF.

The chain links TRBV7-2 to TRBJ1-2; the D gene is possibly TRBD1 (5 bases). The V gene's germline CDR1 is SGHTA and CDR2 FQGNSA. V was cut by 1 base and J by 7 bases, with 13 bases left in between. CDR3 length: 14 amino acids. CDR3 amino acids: CASSLEGRVGGYTF. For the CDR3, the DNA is TGTGCCAGCAGCTTAGAAGGCAGGGTTGGTGGCTACACCTTC. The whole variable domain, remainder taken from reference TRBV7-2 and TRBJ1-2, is GAGVSQSPSNKVTEKGKDVELRCDPISGHTALYWYRQSLGQGLEFLIYFQGNSAPDKSGLPSDRFSAERTGGSVSTLTIQRTQQEDSAVYLCASSLEGRVGGYTFGSGTRLTVV.

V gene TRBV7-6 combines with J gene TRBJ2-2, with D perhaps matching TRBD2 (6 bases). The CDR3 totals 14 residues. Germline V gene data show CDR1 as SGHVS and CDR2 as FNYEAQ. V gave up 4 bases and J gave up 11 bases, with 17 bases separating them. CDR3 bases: TGTGCCAGCAGCTCTAAGGGCGGGGTGGTAGAGCTGTTTTTT. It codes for CASSSKGGVVELFF.

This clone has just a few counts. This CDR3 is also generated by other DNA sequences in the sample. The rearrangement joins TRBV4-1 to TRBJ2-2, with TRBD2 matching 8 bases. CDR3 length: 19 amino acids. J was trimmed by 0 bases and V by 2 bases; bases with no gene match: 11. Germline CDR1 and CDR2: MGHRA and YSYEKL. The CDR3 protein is CASSQSWREAAANTGELFF. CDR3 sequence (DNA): TGCGCCAGCAGCCAAAGCTGGCGGGAGGCAGCCGCGAACACCGGGGAGCTGTTTTTT.

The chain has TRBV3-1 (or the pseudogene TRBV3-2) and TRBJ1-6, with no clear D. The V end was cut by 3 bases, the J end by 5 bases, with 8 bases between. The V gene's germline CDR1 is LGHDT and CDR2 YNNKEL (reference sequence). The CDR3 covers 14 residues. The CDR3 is CASSQLGNNSPLHF. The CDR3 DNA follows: TGTGCCAGCAGCCAGCTCGGGAATAATTCACCCCTCCACTTT.

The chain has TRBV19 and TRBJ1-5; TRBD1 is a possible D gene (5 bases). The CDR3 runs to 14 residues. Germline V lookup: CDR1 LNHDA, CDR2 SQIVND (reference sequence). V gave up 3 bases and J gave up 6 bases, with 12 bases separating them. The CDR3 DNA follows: TGTGCCAGTAGTATCCGACAGAGTGTTCAGCCCCAGCATTTT. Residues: CASSIRQSVQPQHF.

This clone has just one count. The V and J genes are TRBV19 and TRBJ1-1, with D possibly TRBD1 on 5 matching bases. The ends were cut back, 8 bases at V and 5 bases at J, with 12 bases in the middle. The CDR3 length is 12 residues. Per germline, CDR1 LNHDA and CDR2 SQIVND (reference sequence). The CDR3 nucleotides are TGTGCCAGTGACTTTCCAGGGACTGAAGCTTTCTTT. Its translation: CASDFPGTEAFF. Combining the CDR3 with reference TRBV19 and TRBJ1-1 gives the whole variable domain DGGITQSPKYLFRKEGQNVTLSCEQNLNHDAMYWYRQDPGQGLRLIYYSQIVNDFQKGDIAEGYSVSREKKESFPLTVTSAQKNPTAFYLCASDFPGTEAFFGQGTRLTVV.